This T cell receptor (beta chain) stems from a study of blood T cell repertoires in COVID-19. Whole-study context: COVID-19 samples, acute and convalescent, were from the United States, Italy and Spain. Sample material is recorded as cDNA or gDNA derived from T cells, B-cell-depleted T cells, or PBMCs.

V was cut by 7 bases and J by 6 bases, with 8 bases left in between. The V gene's germline CDR1 is SGHAT and CDR2 FQNNGV. The CDR3 has 11 residues. Original processing notes: For nucleated cells, counts were estimated from reference gene primer amplification. The data were produced by immunoSEQ multiplex PCR, yet TCRdb's version contains in-frame clones alone and is incomplete. The V and J calls and clone size were taken over from that table, and D and trimming were inferred from the DNA. The sample consists of about 59,000 clones, approximately 79% of them appearing once. This chain connects TRBV11-2 to TRBJ2-3; D is perhaps TRBD2 (5 bases). The TCR sequence derives from a woman between 65 and 79 years old with acute or convalescent COVID-19. The material sequenced was peripheral blood. The CDR3 region is CASTPGDTQYF. The CDR3 DNA reads as TGTGCCAGCACCCCGGGGGATACGCAGTATTTT.